Detailed here is one TCR beta chain. Its antigen target is currently unknown. Within one base of it there is no much larger clone, and no base qualities were kept. The sample originates from a study of CD8 T cells in Susac syndrome (dated by TCRdb to between 2018 and 2021). Regarding the research as a whole: Whether CD8+ T cell activation and differentiation in Susac syndrome was antigen driven was tested using repertoire sequencing. The study compared CD8+ T cell repertoire clonality among about a dozen healthy donors, some 14 Susac syndrome patients and about 16 multiple sclerosis patients. Points the paper makes about the study in general: The TCR sequencing and HLA analysis was acknowledged to have included a relatively small number of individuals.

V has 5 bases trimmed and J has 8 bases trimmed; junction bases matching no gene number 12. The germline V gene (reference sequence) provides CDR1 SEHNR and CDR2 FQNEAQ. From the cysteine through the phenylalanine, the CDR3 covers 16 amino acids. Only CDR3 DNA is held: 48 bases, read in frame from base 1. RNA was extracted with the RNeasy kit and 0.5 to 1 ug was reverse transcribed using random hexamers. The immunoSEQ multiplex PCR assay, which covers 54 Vbeta and 13 Jbeta segments, was used to amplify TCR beta CDR3 regions. PCR amplification bias was corrected using a synthetic template baseline for primer optimization and computational correction. The published analysis was carried out like this. Reads were annotated to V, D and J genes according to IMGT and were analyzed with immunoSEQ Analyzer, with only productive sequences retained. Clonality was calculated as one minus the Shannon entropy normalized by log2 of the number of productive unique sequences. Public and private clones were assessed among the 100 most prevalent clones of each patient and control. Clones were defined as Susac-specific when absent from the healthy and MS cohorts, from approximately 970 published viral clones and from other ImmuneACCESS disease sequences. TCRdb trimmed public reads at Q25 via fastp, called clones via MiXCR and kept in-frame beta chains. A single entry per CDR3 protein holds the most common genes and DNA from its merged rows. It is TCRdb's table, rather than the study itself, that gives the V and J calls and clone size. This sample holds about 300,000 distinct CDR3 sequences; 89% were observed only once. The top ten clones comprise approximately 0.18% of the sample.

High-throughput TCR beta sequencing profiled peripheral blood CD8+ and CD4+ T cells from healthy donors, Susac syndrome patients and multiple sclerosis patients. Treatment-naive patients with stable or active relapsing-remitting disease fulfilling revised McDonald criteria were used as multiple sclerosis controls. CD8+ TEMRA cells were enriched by FACS, while bulk CD8+ and CD4+ T cells were purified by magnetic negative isolation. Blood was collected in EDTA tubes and processed within 24 hours, with PBMCs isolated through density gradient centrifugation. PBMCs intended for TCR sequencing were cryopreserved in liquid nitrogen and thawed later in a water bath at 37 degrees C. The sorted or isolated CD4+, CD8+ and CD8+ TEMRA cells had a purity of 90% or higher.

The TCR originated in a human donor with multiple sclerosis. The V and J segments used are TRBV7-9 and TRBJ2-1; TRBD2 lines up with 10 middle nucleotides. Specimen: CD8+ T cells from PBMCs. The sequence in DNA is TGTGCCAGCAGCGCGTATCTAGCGGGAGTTGGCGATGAGCAGTTCTTC. It translates as CASSAYLAGVGDEQFF.